Sequencing of this TCR beta chain was carried out in a study of T cell responses to AZD1222 COVID-19 vaccine. Profiled with immunoSEQ multiplex PCR; TCRdb holds only in-frame clones, not every one. The data show fewer than 200,000 clones, around nine tenths seen once. The germline V and J ends were trimmed by 1 base and 3 bases, with 5 bases remaining between them. CDR3 length: 13 residues. The germline CDR1 and CDR2 sequences are SGHRS and YFSETQ. Points from the study as a whole: Unmutated variant regions are reportedly targeted by nearly half of spike-specific TCRs. The span of vaccine-associated CD4 TCRs extended across spike, with dominance at 160-218 and 743-854. The sample set comprised mostly white British donors with more females, and clonal diversity was possibly underestimated.

Notes on this clone: The antigen remains undetermined.

The source material was peripheral blood, sampled 28 days after the second dose of the MenACWY control vaccine. The gene calls are TRBV5-1 and TRBJ1-3; D is uncertain. The TCR sequence derives from an adult who received the MenACWY meningococcal vaccine as a control. CDR3 DNA sequence: TGCGCCAGCAGCTTGTTCGTTGGAAACACCATATATTTT. Its translation: CASSLFVGNTIYF.